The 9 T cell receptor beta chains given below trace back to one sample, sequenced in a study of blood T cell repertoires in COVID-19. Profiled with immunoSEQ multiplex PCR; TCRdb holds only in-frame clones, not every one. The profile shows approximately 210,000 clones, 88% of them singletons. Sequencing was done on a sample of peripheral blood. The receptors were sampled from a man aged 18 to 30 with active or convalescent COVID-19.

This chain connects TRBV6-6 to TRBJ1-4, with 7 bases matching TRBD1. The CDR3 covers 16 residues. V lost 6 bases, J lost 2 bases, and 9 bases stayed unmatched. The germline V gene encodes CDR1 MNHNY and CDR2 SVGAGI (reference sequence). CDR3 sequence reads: CASSQEGALTNEKLFF. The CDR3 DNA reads TGTGCCAGCAGCCAGGAGGGGGCCCTCACTAATGAAAAACTGTTTTTT.

The CDR3 sequence: CASRVEVSGNTIYF. CDR3 nucleotides: TGTGCCAGCAGAGTAGAGGTCTCTGGAAACACCATATATTTT. This rearrangement joins TRBV6-5 to TRBJ1-3, with no clear D. Germline V gene sequence: CDR1 MNHEY, CDR2 SVGAGI. Between the trimmed V and J ends, which lost 6 bases and 0 bases, there was a span of 9 bases. The CDR3 is 14 residues long.

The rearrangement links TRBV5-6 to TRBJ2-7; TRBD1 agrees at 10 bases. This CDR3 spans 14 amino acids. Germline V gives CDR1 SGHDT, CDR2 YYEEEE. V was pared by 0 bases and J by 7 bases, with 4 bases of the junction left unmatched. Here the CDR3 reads CASSLGQGAWEQYF. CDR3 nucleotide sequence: TGTGCCAGCAGCTTGGGACAGGGGGCATGGGAGCAGTACTTC.

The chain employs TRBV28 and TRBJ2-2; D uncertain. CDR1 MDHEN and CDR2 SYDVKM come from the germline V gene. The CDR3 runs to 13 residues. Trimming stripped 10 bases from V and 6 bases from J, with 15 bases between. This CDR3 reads CAIGDQRPGELFF. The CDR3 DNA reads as TGTGCCATCGGAGACCAGCGCCCCGGGGAGCTGTTTTTT.

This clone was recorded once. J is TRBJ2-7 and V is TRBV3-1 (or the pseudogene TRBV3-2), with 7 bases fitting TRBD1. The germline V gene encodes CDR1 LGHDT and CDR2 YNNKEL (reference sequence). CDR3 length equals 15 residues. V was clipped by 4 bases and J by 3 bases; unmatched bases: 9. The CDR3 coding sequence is TGTGCCAGCAGCCTCTTCCCGGGACAGAGCTACGAGCAGTACTTC. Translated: CASSLFPGQSYEQYF.

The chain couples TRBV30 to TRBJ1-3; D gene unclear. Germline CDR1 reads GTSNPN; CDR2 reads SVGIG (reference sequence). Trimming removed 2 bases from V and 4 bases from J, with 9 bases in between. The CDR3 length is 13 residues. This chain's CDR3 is CAWSPIQGNTIYF. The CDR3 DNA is TGTGCCTGGAGTCCAATCCAGGGAAACACCATATATTTT.

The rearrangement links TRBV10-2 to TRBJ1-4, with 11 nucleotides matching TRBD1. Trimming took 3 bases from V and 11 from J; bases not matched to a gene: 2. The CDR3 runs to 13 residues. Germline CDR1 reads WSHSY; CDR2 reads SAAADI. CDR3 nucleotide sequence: TGCGCCAGCAGTGATTGGGACAGGGGGAAACTGTTTTTT. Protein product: CASSDWDRGKLFF.

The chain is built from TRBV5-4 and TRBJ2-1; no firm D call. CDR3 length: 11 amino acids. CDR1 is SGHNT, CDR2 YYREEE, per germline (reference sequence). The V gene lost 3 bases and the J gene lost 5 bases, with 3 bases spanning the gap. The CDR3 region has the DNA TGTGCCAGCAGCTACAACAATGAGCAGTTCTTC. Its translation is CASSYNNEQFF.

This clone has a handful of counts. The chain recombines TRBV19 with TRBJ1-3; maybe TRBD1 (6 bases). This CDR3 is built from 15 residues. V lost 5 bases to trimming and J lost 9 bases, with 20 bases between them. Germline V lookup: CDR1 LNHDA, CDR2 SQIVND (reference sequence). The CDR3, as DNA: TGTGCCAGTAGTGTACCGGGACACGCGACCGTCACCATATATTTT. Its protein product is CASSVPGHATVTIYF.